This entry lists 5 T cell receptor beta chains sequenced from one sample in a study of T cell responses to AZD1222 COVID-19 vaccine. Here immunoSEQ multiplex PCR was the method, and the copy in TCRdb shows in-frame clones only, minus some. Of 110,000 to 150,000 clones listed, 70% to 90% are singletons. The starting material was peripheral blood, obtained on day 0 of AZD1222 vaccination. The receptors were sampled from an adult in good health.

V usage is TRBV27 and J usage is TRBJ1-2, with 7 bases matching TRBD1. V lost 10 bases to trimming and J lost 4 bases; unmatched junction nucleotides: 9. CDR1 MNHEY and CDR2 SMNVEV come from the germline V gene (reference sequence). CDR3 length equals 13 residues. The CDR3 loop is CATRQGDPYGYTF. CDR3 nucleotides: TGTGCCACTAGACAGGGAGACCCCTATGGCTACACCTTC.

This clone was observed once. The J gene is TRBJ2-2, the V gene TRBV12-3 or TRBV12-4; D possibly corresponds to TRBD1 (6 bases). This CDR3 contains 13 residues. The V gene lost 7 bases and the J gene lost 7 bases, with 13 bases spanning the gap. CDR3 bases: TGTGCCAGCAACACAGGGTTGGTCGGGGAGCTGTTTTTT. The encoded protein is CASNTGLVGELFF.

The gene calls are TRBV4-2 and TRBJ2-3; D gene ambiguous. The CDR3 has 12 amino acids. Germline CDR1 LGHNA, CDR2 YNFKEQ. Trimming shortened V by 2 bases and J by 2 bases, and 2 bases separated the two germline ends. CDR3 region: CASSQTTDTQYF. For the CDR3, the DNA is TGTGCCAGCAGCCAAACCACAGATACGCAGTATTTT.

The chain carries TRBV20-1 and TRBJ2-7; weak D call: TRBD2 (5 bases). Trimming took off 4 bases at V and 6 bases at J, with 7 bases between the two ends. Looked up from germline, CDR1 is DFQATT and CDR2 is SNEGSKA (reference sequence). This CDR3 is 10 amino acids long. CDR3 loop: CSATRGEQYF. CDR3 bases: TGCAGTGCTACCCGGGGCGAGCAGTACTTC.

This clone was seen just once. The chain employs TRBV28 and TRBJ1-5; TRBD1 matches 7 bases. The CDR3 is made up of 15 amino acids. From germline, CDR1 is MDHEN and CDR2 SYDVKM. J lost 5 bases, V lost 7 bases, and 11 bases had no gene match. CDR3: CASTRPAGGDQPQHF. The CDR3 DNA sequence: TGTGCCAGCACTCGCCCGGCAGGGGGGGATCAGCCCCAGCATTTT.